This TCR beta chain originates from a study of beta chain features in type 1 diabetes. This clone was observed a few times. No antigen is known for it. CDR1 is LGHNA, CDR2 YNFKEQ, per germline. V dropped 0 bases and J dropped 9; count of bases not matched to a gene: 5. CDR3 size: 14 residues. Expressed TCRB transcripts were sequenced, since all the RNA that had been isolated was reverse transcribed. Using immunoSEQ multiplex PCR, the repertoire was profiled, and TCRdb retains in-frame clones only, with some absent. The sample includes 310,000 or so clones, over 12% of them seen just once. Points from the study as a whole: TCRB CDR3 length was moderately but significantly reduced in all four CD4+ subsets of Type 1 diabetes patients. Naive, central memory and regulatory TCRB repertoires appeared more similar among patients than healthy donors.

This clonotype was sampled from a man between 18 and 29 years old with type 1 diabetes. Sequencing was carried out using naive CD4+ T cells from blood. The chain couples TRBV4-2 to TRBJ2-1; 7 nucleotides match TRBD2. The CDR3 nucleotides read TGTGCCAGCAGCCAAGACGGGGCGGGAGCTGAGCAGTTCTTC. This sequence encodes CASSQDGAGAEQFF.